One sample yielded the 32 T cell receptor beta chains listed below, sequenced in a study of beta chain features in type 1 diabetes. General study findings and limits: All four CD4+ subsets of Type 1 diabetes patients contained TCRB CDR3s that were moderately but significantly shorter.

No antigens are known for them. cDNA synthesis used the whole RNA isolate, giving expressed TCRB sequences. The data were produced by immunoSEQ multiplex PCR, yet TCRdb's version contains in-frame clones alone and is incomplete. The table has over 600,000 clones, roughly 12% seen once. The material sequenced was naive CD4+ T cells from blood. Receptors originate from a man under 40 with type 1 diabetes.

The genes are TRBV6-1 and TRBJ2-6; D gene ambiguous. Looked up from germline, CDR1 is MNHNS and CDR2 is SASEGT. Trimming took off 4 bases at V and 1 base at J, with 8 bases between the two ends. This CDR3 has 15 amino acids. CDR3 coding DNA: TGTGCCAGCAGTGGCAGACCATCTGGGGCCAACGTCCTGACTTTC. Translating gives CASSGRPSGANVLTF.

This clone turned up a few times. The chain is built from TRBV6-5 and TRBJ1-1; no definite D call. The CDR3 has 13 residues. Germline assignment: CDR1 MNHEY and CDR2 SVGAGI. Trimming took off 3 bases at V and 2 bases at J, with 7 bases between the two ends. The CDR3: CASSYRPNTEAFF. The CDR3 DNA follows: TGTGCCAGCAGTTATCGGCCCAACACTGAAGCTTTCTTT.

This chain links TRBV19 with TRBJ1-5, with D uncertain. The ends were cut back, 11 bases at V and 7 bases at J, with 18 bases in the middle. CDR3 length: 13 residues. Germline values: CDR1 LNHDA, CDR2 SQIVND (reference sequence). The chain's CDR3 is CAGSDGRGQPQHF. Written as DNA, the CDR3 is TGTGCCGGATCGGACGGAAGAGGGCAGCCCCAGCATTTT.

The chain uses TRBV7-3 and TRBJ2-5, with TRBD1 identical over 7 bases. V was clipped by 3 bases and J by 3 bases; unmatched bases: 1. Germline V gives CDR1 SGHTA, CDR2 FQGTGA. This CDR3 spans 13 amino acids. Here the CDR3 reads CASSFDREETQYF. For the CDR3, the DNA is TGTGCCAGCAGCTTCGACAGGGAAGAGACCCAGTACTTC.

This clone was counted a few times. This chain links TRBV4-3 with TRBJ2-4; no definite D call. The germline CDR1 and CDR2 sequences are LGHNA and YSLEER. The length of the CDR3 is 13 residues. The V end was cut by 0 bases, the J end by 7 bases, with 7 bases between. CDR3 DNA sequence: TGCGCCAGCAGCCAAGAACTCAAGAACATTCAGTACTTC. Its protein is CASSQELKNIQYF.

The chain is built from TRBV2 and TRBJ1-1; the D gene is possibly TRBD1 (6 bases). V was shortened by 5 bases and J by 4 bases, with 14 bases between the two germline ends. The CDR3 consists of 14 residues. Germline V gene lookup returns CDR1 SNHLY and CDR2 FYNNEI. The DNA for the CDR3 is TGTGCCAGCAGTAGCCGGGACATGTTCACTGAAGCTTTCTTT. It translates to CASSSRDMFTEAFF.

This clone was counted a few times. The chain combines TRBV7-9 with TRBJ2-3; 8 bases map to TRBD1. V lost 5 bases, J lost 4 bases, and 2 bases stayed unmatched. CDR3 size: 13 residues. CDR1 is SEHNR and CDR2 is FQNEAQ in the germline V gene (reference sequence). CDR3 DNA: TGTGCCAGCAGCCGACAGGGGCCAGATACGCAGTATTTT. This gives the protein CASSRQGPDTQYF.

This clone was observed a handful of times. The rearrangement links TRBV7-8 to TRBJ2-3; 8 nucleotides agree with TRBD1. The CDR3 contains 16 residues. V lost 5 bases and J lost 4; bases outside the gene matches: 11. Germline V CDR1 and CDR2: SGHVS, FQNEAQ. CDR3 in amino acids: CASSPGQGAFADTQYF. CDR3 nucleotides: TGTGCCAGCAGCCCCGGCCAGGGGGCATTCGCAGATACGCAGTATTTT.

Comment on this clone: Within the sample, other DNA sequences also encode this same CDR3. DNA of the CDR3: TGTGCCAGCAGTTCCGGATTCTCTGGAAACACCATATATTTT. Amino acid sequence: CASSSGFSGNTIYF. V is TRBV6-5 and J is TRBJ1-3; D remains unclear. The CDR3 consists of 14 residues. Germline CDR1 MNHEY, CDR2 SVGAGI. V lost 4 bases to trimming and J lost 0 bases, with 7 bases between them.

The chain combines TRBV19 with TRBJ1-4; the D gene is possibly TRBD1 (6 bases). The germline CDR1 and CDR2 sequences are LNHDA and SQIVND (reference sequence). This CDR3 comprises 14 residues. Trimming removed 5 bases from V and 8 bases from J, with 15 bases in between. CDR3 sequence (DNA): TGTGCCAGTAGTGTCGACAGGATCGGCGAAAAACTGTTTTTT. Its translation is CASSVDRIGEKLFF.

The gene calls are TRBV5-1 and TRBJ2-3, with 9 nucleotides matching TRBD2. This CDR3 contains 14 residues. CDR1 is SGHRS, CDR2 YFSETQ, per germline. The trim removed 7 bases at V and 6 bases at J, leaving 9 bases unmatched. The CDR3 loop reads CASRAERGADTQYF. CDR3 bases: TGCGCCAGCCGCGCAGAGCGGGGGGCTGATACGCAGTATTTT.

This clone was recorded a few times. The chain has TRBV19 and TRBJ1-2; D is ambiguous. V lost 1 base to trimming and J lost 8 bases, with 11 bases between them. The CDR3 has 13 amino acids. CDR1 and CDR2 (germline): LNHDA, SQIVND (reference sequence). The CDR3 is CASSIVPPAGYTF. Here the CDR3 DNA reads TGTGCCAGTAGTATAGTCCCGCCGGCGGGCTACACCTTC.

The chain is built from TRBV5-4 and TRBJ2-7, with a possible D match to TRBD1 (5 bases). This CDR3 is 14 amino acids long. The V and J ends lost 5 bases and 3 bases respectively, with 15 bases between them. The germline V gene has CDR1 SGHNT and CDR2 YYREEE (reference sequence). DNA of the CDR3: TGTGCCAGCAGTTTTTCCAGGGATCGCTACGAGCAGTACTTC. This encodes CASSFSRDRYEQYF.

The J gene is TRBJ2-2, the V gene TRBV7-2; D gene ambiguous. Germline V gene lookup returns CDR1 SGHTA and CDR2 FQGNSA. The length of the CDR3 is 15 residues. The ends were cut back, 2 bases at V and 7 bases at J, with 14 bases in the middle. CDR3 DNA: TGTGCCAGCAGCTTACCATTGGCGAACCTCGGGGAGCTGTTTTTT. Amino acids: CASSLPLANLGELFF. Variable domain in full (rest from reference TRBV7-2 and TRBJ2-2): GAGVSQSPSNKVTEKGKDVELRCDPISGHTALYWYRQSLGQGLEFLIYFQGNSAPDKSGLPSDRFSAERTGGSVSTLTIQRTQQEDSAVYLCASSLPLANLGELFFGEGSRLTVL.

In this sample, this clone turned up a few times. The V and J genes are TRBV29-1 and TRBJ2-3; TRBD2 matches at 8 bases. Germline CDR1 is SQVTM and CDR2 is ANQGSEA. The CDR3 length is 14 residues. V shed 5 bases and J 5 bases; nucleotides not matched to a gene: 9. The CDR3 is CSVLAREGEDTQYF. In nucleotides, the CDR3 is TGCAGCGTTTTGGCCCGGGAGGGGGAAGATACGCAGTATTTT.

The chain employs TRBV6-1 and TRBJ1-5, with a weak D call TRBD1 (6 bases). The CDR3 contains 14 residues. The V and J ends lost 6 bases and 9 bases respectively, with 18 bases between them. The germline V gene has CDR1 MNHNS and CDR2 SASEGT. In nucleotides, the CDR3 is TGTGCCAGCAGCGCCGACAGGCTAACCTGGCCCCAGCATTTT. Its translation: CASSADRLTWPQHF.

This clone was seen only a few times. This chain connects TRBV27 to TRBJ2-1; 10 positions match TRBD2. Germline-derived CDR1 and CDR2 are MNHEY and SMNVEV (reference sequence). Germline trimming cut 7 bases from V and 0 bases from J; bases unmatched to any gene: 9. The CDR3 consists of 17 residues. The CDR3 loop is CASKGASGGLSYNEQFF. CDR3 in DNA: TGTGCCAGCAAAGGGGCTAGCGGGGGACTCTCCTACAATGAGCAGTTCTTC.

This clone has more than one count but fewer than ten. The V gene is TRBV19, the J gene TRBJ2-7; perhaps TRBD2 as D (6 bases). The V gene lost 4 bases and the J gene lost 2 bases, with 9 bases spanning the gap. Per germline, CDR1 LNHDA and CDR2 SQIVND (reference sequence). The CDR3 contains 13 residues. CDR3 nucleotide sequence: TGTGCCAGTAGTACGGGAGATACCTACGAGCAGTACTTC. Translating it yields CASSTGDTYEQYF.

This clone has a handful of counts. The CDR3 nucleotides are TGTGCCAGCAGTGACCCCGGGACAGCTTTTTACGAGCAGTACTTC. Its translation: CASSDPGTAFYEQYF. The chain joins TRBV25-1 to TRBJ2-7, with TRBD1 matching over 7 bases. V was clipped by 3 bases and J by 4 bases; unmatched bases: 9. Germline loops: CDR1 MGHDK, CDR2 SYGVNS. The CDR3 has 15 residues.

The chain couples TRBV7-6 to TRBJ1-1; D is undetermined. Looked up from germline, CDR1 is SGHVS and CDR2 is FNYEAQ. This CDR3 comprises 13 residues. With 5 bases removed from V and 0 bases from J, the gap between germline ends came to 7 bases. The CDR3 sequence: CASSPRLNTEAFF. The CDR3 bases are TGTGCCAGCAGCCCCCGTTTGAACACTGAAGCTTTCTTT.

This clone was seen only a few times. The rearrangement joins TRBV7-7 to TRBJ2-5; TRBD1 agrees at 7 bases. Trimming took 4 bases from V and 3 from J; bases not matched to a gene: 2. This CDR3 region has 13 residues. The germline V gene has CDR1 SSHAT and CDR2 FNYEAQ (reference sequence). CDR3 region: CASSSGQEETQYF. DNA for the CDR3: TGTGCCAGCAGCTCCGGACAGGAAGAGACCCAGTACTTC.

In nucleotides, the CDR3 is TGTGCCAGCAGCCCCGGACTAGCGGGGGCCACCCGGAGGGCAGATACGCAGTATTTT. Its translation is CASSPGLAGATRRADTQYF. The rearrangement joins TRBV4-2 to TRBJ2-3, with 13 bases that match TRBD2. Germline V CDR1 and CDR2: LGHNA, YNFKEQ. The length of the CDR3 is 19 residues. J was trimmed by 4 bases and V by 4 bases; bases with no gene match: 14.

This clone was observed a handful of times. The chain joins TRBV7-9 to TRBJ2-7, with D possibly TRBD1 on 6 matching bases. Looked up from germline, CDR1 is SEHNR and CDR2 is FQNEAQ (reference sequence). With 6 bases removed from V and 6 bases from J, the gap between germline ends came to 15 bases. The CDR3 loop spans 13 amino acids. CDR3 amino acids: CASSLTGSGEQYF. The DNA of the CDR3 is TGTGCCAGCAGTCTTACAGGGTCGGGCGAGCAGTACTTC.

This clone showed up just once. The genes are TRBV7-9 and TRBJ2-5; 7 bases are a match to TRBD1. The CDR3 sequence is 15 residues long. The germline gives CDR1 SEHNR, CDR2 FQNEAQ (reference sequence). Germline trimming cut 2 bases from V and 2 bases from J; bases unmatched to any gene: 5. The CDR3 spells CASSLFGTDQETQYF. For the CDR3, the DNA is TGTGCCAGCAGCTTATTCGGGACAGATCAAGAGACCCAGTACTTC.

This clone was counted between two and nine times. The chain has TRBV9 and TRBJ2-7; D perhaps matches TRBD1 (6 bases). The CDR3 is made up of 16 amino acids. Germline assignment: CDR1 SGDLS and CDR2 YYNGEE. V lost 2 bases and J lost 3, with 18 bases in between. CDR3 amino acids: CASSVAGAADLYEQYF. The CDR3 nucleotides are TGTGCCAGCAGCGTCGCAGGGGCGGCGGATCTCTACGAGCAGTACTTC.

In this sample, this clone turned up a few times. Additional DNA sequences in this sample encode the identical CDR3. The V gene is TRBV29-1, the J gene TRBJ2-5; D is unresolved. The CDR3 is 12 residues long. CDR1 and CDR2 (germline): SQVTM, ANQGSEA. The ends were cut back, 2 bases at V and 4 bases at J, with 8 bases in the middle. In nucleotides, the CDR3 is TGCAGCGTTGAACCGGGCCGAGAGACCCAGTACTTC. This translates into CSVEPGRETQYF.

This clone appeared a few times. The chain uses TRBV29-1 and TRBJ1-5; tentative D call: TRBD1 (5 bases). Looked up from germline, CDR1 is SQVTM and CDR2 is ANQGSEA. V was trimmed by 4 bases and J by 4 bases, leaving 14 bases between them. The CDR3 spans 14 residues. CDR3 nucleotides: TGCAGCGTTGTAGGAGGGGATCTGAATCAGCCCCAGCATTTT. Its protein product is CSVVGGDLNQPQHF.

This clone was seen a handful of times. The chain recombines TRBV2 with TRBJ1-6; no definite D call. V was pared by 0 bases and J by 14 bases, with 11 bases between. In germline, CDR1 is SNHLY, CDR2 FYNNEI. The CDR3 consists of 13 residues. The CDR3: CASSEATQGTLHF. Written as DNA, the CDR3 is TGTGCCAGCAGTGAAGCAACCCAAGGAACCCTCCACTTT. Drawing the rest from reference TRBV2 and TRBJ1-6, the complete variable domain is EPEVTQTPSHQVTQMGQEVILRCVPISNHLYFYWYRQILGQKVEFLVSFYNNEISEKSEIFDDQFSVERPDGSNFTLKIRSTKLEDSAMYFCASSEATQGTLHFGNGTRLTVT.

This clone was observed a few times. The sample has other DNA sequences that encode this CDR3 too. The rearrangement uses TRBV5-1 and TRBJ1-4; tentative D call: TRBD1 (6 bases). Germline values: CDR1 SGHRS, CDR2 YFSETQ. The CDR3 covers 14 residues. Trimming pared 4 bases from V and 5 bases from J, leaving 12 bases between. CDR3 residues: CASSLDRPNEKLFF. The DNA for the CDR3 is TGCGCCAGCAGCCTGGACAGACCGAATGAAAAACTGTTTTTT. The complete variable domain, with remaining parts taken from reference TRBV5-1 and TRBJ1-4, reads KAGVTQTPRYLIKTRGQQVTLSCSPISGHRSVSWYQQTPGQGLQFLFEYFSETQRNKGNFPGRFSGRQFSNSRSEMNVSTLELGDSALYLCASSLDRPNEKLFFGSGTQLSVL.

The CDR3 nucleotides are TGTGCCTGGAGTGCTGGGACAGTAGCTGGAAACACCATATATTTT. Protein sequence: CAWSAGTVAGNTIYF. The chain combines TRBV30 with TRBJ1-3, with 7 bases fitting TRBD1. Germline CDR1 and CDR2: GTSNPN and SVGIG (reference sequence). The trim removed 1 base at V and 2 bases at J, leaving 5 bases unmatched. The CDR3 sequence is 15 residues long.

V is TRBV5-1 and J is TRBJ1-1; the D gene is possibly TRBD1 (6 bases). The V gene lost 4 bases and the J gene lost 3 bases, with 19 bases spanning the gap. Germline V lookup: CDR1 SGHRS, CDR2 YFSETQ. The CDR3 consists of 16 residues. CDR3 region: CASSSTGKVGYTEAFF. The CDR3 DNA is TGCGCCAGCAGCAGTACAGGGAAGGTGGGGTACACTGAAGCTTTCTTT.

The gene calls are TRBV28 and TRBJ2-7; weak D call: TRBD1 (7 bases). The V end lost 7 bases, the J end lost 6 bases, and 19 bases lay between the germline ends. The germline CDR1 and CDR2 sequences are MDHEN and SYDVKM. The CDR3 loop spans 14 amino acids. The CDR3 nucleotides read TGTGCCAGCACTAACGGAGGGACAGTGGTCGAGCAGTACTTC. Translation gives CASTNGGTVVEQYF. Drawing the rest from reference TRBV28 and TRBJ2-7, the complete variable domain is DVKVTQSSRYLVKRTGEKVFLECVQDMDHENMFWYRQDPGLGLRLIYFSYDVKMKEKGDIPEGYSVSREKKERFSLILESASTNQTSMYLCASTNGGTVVEQYFGPGTRLTVT.